The 23 T cell receptor beta chains listed next were all sequenced from one sample in a study of cytomegalovirus exposure and HLA in healthy donors. In the PCR, 60 Vbeta and 13 Jbeta primers were used. Generated by immunoSEQ multiplex PCR, the TCRdb table keeps only in-frame clones and is missing some. This table has 110,000 to 150,000 clones, around 75% appearing once. The sequencing input was PBMCs. All receptors derive from a woman aged 40 to 50 in good health and CMV-seronegative.

The chain carries TRBV19 and TRBJ1-1; TRBD1 matches 7 bases. The CDR3 extends over 13 amino acids. Germline CDR1 is LNHDA and CDR2 is SQIVND (reference sequence). Unmatched junction bases numbered 8, after V lost 6 bases and J lost 7 bases. The CDR3 DNA is TGTGCCAGTAGCCTCCACCGGGACAGTGAAGCTTTCTTT. Its protein is CASSLHRDSEAFF. Full variable domain (outside the CDR3, taken from reference TRBV19 and TRBJ1-1): DGGITQSPKYLFRKEGQNVTLSCEQNLNHDAMYWYRQDPGQGLRLIYYSQIVNDFQKGDIAEGYSVSREKKESFPLTVTSAQKNPTAFYLCASSLHRDSEAFFGQGTRLTVV.

The J gene is TRBJ2-5, the V gene TRBV15; no definite D call. The germline gives CDR1 LNHNV, CDR2 YYDKDF (reference sequence). This CDR3 has 15 residues. The germline V and J ends were trimmed by 1 base and 0 bases, with 9 bases remaining between them. CDR3: CATSRGPAHQETQYF. Here the CDR3 DNA reads TGTGCCACCAGCAGAGGTCCAGCGCACCAAGAGACCCAGTACTTC.

J is TRBJ1-5 and V is TRBV18; TRBD1 agrees at 10 bases. CDR3 length: 14 residues. Germline trimming cut 6 bases from V and 5 bases from J; bases unmatched to any gene: 4. Germline V CDR1 and CDR2: KGHSH, LQKENI. The CDR3 loop reads CASSRQGADQPQHF. Written as DNA, the CDR3 is TGTGCCAGCTCGAGACAGGGGGCCGATCAGCCCCAGCATTTT.

The chain links TRBV5-1 to TRBJ1-2; perhaps TRBD1 as D (6 bases). Trimming shortened V by 0 bases and J by 6 bases, and 15 bases separated the two germline ends. The length of the CDR3 is 15 residues. CDR1 and CDR2 from the germline V gene are SGHRS and YFSETQ. CDR3 in amino acids: CASSLVAGVENGYTF. CDR3 in DNA: TGCGCCAGCAGCTTGGTAGCAGGGGTGGAGAATGGCTACACCTTC. Full variable domain (remainder filled in from reference TRBV5-1 and TRBJ1-2): KAGVTQTPRYLIKTRGQQVTLSCSPISGHRSVSWYQQTPGQGLQFLFEYFSETQRNKGNFPGRFSGRQFSNSRSEMNVSTLELGDSALYLCASSLVAGVENGYTFGSGTRLTVV.

DNA for the CDR3: TGTGCCAGCAGCTTCTGGGGCAGCAATCAGCCCCAGCATTTT. Its protein is CASSFWGSNQPQHF. This chain joins TRBV5-6 and TRBJ1-5; possibly TRBD1 for D (5 bases). The length of the CDR3 is 14 residues. The germline gives CDR1 SGHDT, CDR2 YYEEEE. The V end was cut by 2 bases, the J end by 1 base, with 7 bases between. The full variable domain, rest sourced from reference TRBV5-6 and TRBJ1-5, is DAGVTQSPTHLIKTRGQQVTLRCSPKSGHDTVSWYQQALGQGPQFIFQYYEEEERQRGNFPDRFSGHQFPNYSSELNVNALLLGDSALYLCASSFWGSNQPQHFGDGTRLSIL.

The chain combines TRBV5-1 with TRBJ2-7, with D maybe TRBD1 (6 bases). CDR1 SGHRS and CDR2 YFSETQ come from the germline V gene. CDR3 size: 14 residues. The V end was cut by 2 bases, the J end by 1 base, with 10 bases between. CDR3 loop: CASSFGQSSYEQYF. In nucleotides, the CDR3 is TGCGCCAGCAGCTTCGGACAGTCTTCCTACGAGCAGTACTTC. Full variable domain (outside the CDR3, taken from reference TRBV5-1 and TRBJ2-7): KAGVTQTPRYLIKTRGQQVTLSCSPISGHRSVSWYQQTPGQGLQFLFEYFSETQRNKGNFPGRFSGRQFSNSRSEMNVSTLELGDSALYLCASSFGQSSYEQYFGPGTRLTVT.

The chain couples TRBV18 to TRBJ2-1; unclear D gene. The CDR3 has 16 residues. The V and J ends lost 0 bases and 0 bases respectively, with 9 bases between them. Looked up from germline, CDR1 is KGHSH and CDR2 is LQKENI. CDR3 sequence: CASSPPGLLSYNEQFF. The CDR3 region has the DNA TGTGCCAGCTCACCACCGGGCCTCCTCTCCTACAATGAGCAGTTCTTC.

The chain carries TRBV6-4 and TRBJ1-2; 10 nucleotides align to TRBD1. The CDR3 contains 16 residues. CDR1 MRHNA and CDR2 SNTAGT come from the germline V gene. V shed 3 bases, J shed 4 bases, and the junction held 8 bases outside the gene matches. The chain's CDR3 is CASSEGPGTGAYGYTF. CDR3 nucleotides: TGTGCCAGCAGTGAGGGTCCCGGGACAGGGGCCTATGGCTACACCTTC.

The chain joins TRBV10-3 to TRBJ1-1; D remains ambiguous. Deletions cut 5 bases from V and 11 bases from J, with 6 bases between. The CDR3 totals 9 residues. Germline-derived CDR1 and CDR2 are ENHRY and SYGVKD. The CDR3 is CAISTLAFF. CDR3 coding DNA: TGTGCCATCAGTACTTTGGCTTTCTTT.

This clone was counted many times. The DNA for the CDR3 is TGTGCCAGCAGTTACTCGGACAGGGGAAACACTGAAGCTTTCTTT. It specifies CASSYSDRGNTEAFF. The chain employs TRBV6-6 and TRBJ1-1, with 9 bases matching TRBD1. The CDR3 is 15 residues long. The V and J ends lost 0 bases and 2 bases, in that order; junction bases with no gene match: 1. CDR1 is MNHNY and CDR2 is SVGAGI in the germline V gene (reference sequence).

This clone was detected a few times. This chain links TRBV19 with TRBJ1-4; 12 bases are shared with TRBD1. In germline, CDR1 is LNHDA, CDR2 SQIVND (reference sequence). The J segment lost 9 bases and the V segment lost 7 bases, leaving 15 bases of the junction unmatched. The CDR3 totals 17 residues. CDR3 coding DNA: TGTGCCAGTATTCCCACATGGGCGGGACAGGGGGCGAAAAAACTGTTTTTT. This encodes CASIPTWAGQGAKKLFF.

The V and J genes are TRBV2 and TRBJ2-1, with 9 nucleotides matching TRBD2. This CDR3 is built from 13 residues. Looked up from germline, CDR1 is SNHLY and CDR2 is FYNNEI. V dropped 9 bases and J dropped 8; count of bases not matched to a gene: 8. The CDR3 nucleotides read TGTGCCAGGGTGGGGACTAGCTCAGATGAGCAGTTCTTC. Translated: CARVGTSSDEQFF.

The chain has TRBV29-1 and TRBJ1-3; 8 positions match TRBD1. The junction had 17 bases not matched to a gene; V was cut back by 6 bases and J by 4 bases. Germline assignment: CDR1 SQVTM and CDR2 ANQGSEA. The CDR3 is 17 amino acids. The CDR3 spells CSVLMRDRTTPGNTIYF. DNA of the CDR3: TGCAGCGTCTTAATGAGGGACAGGACCACTCCAGGAAACACCATATATTTT. Using reference TRBV29-1 and TRBJ1-3 for the parts outside the CDR3, the full variable domain is SAVISQKPSRDICQRGTSLTIQCQVDSQVTMMFWYRQQPGQSLTLIATANQGSEATYESGFVIDKFPISRPNLTFSTLTVSNMSPEDSSIYLCSVLMRDRTTPGNTIYFGEGSWLTVV.

The J gene is TRBJ1-1, the V gene TRBV5-1; 7 positions match TRBD1. Germline-derived CDR1 and CDR2 are SGHRS and YFSETQ. This CDR3 spans 15 amino acids. V was clipped by 4 bases and J by 5 bases; unmatched bases: 11. CDR3 sequence reads: CASSLGGQSETEAFF. The DNA of the CDR3 is TGCGCCAGCAGCCTGGGGGGACAGTCTGAGACTGAAGCTTTCTTT. Full variable domain (rest looked up from reference TRBV5-1 and TRBJ1-1): KAGVTQTPRYLIKTRGQQVTLSCSPISGHRSVSWYQQTPGQGLQFLFEYFSETQRNKGNFPGRFSGRQFSNSRSEMNVSTLELGDSALYLCASSLGGQSETEAFFGQGTRLTVV.

A word on this clone: One junction end disagrees with the germline gene, perhaps due to a read error. This chain joins TRBV20-1 and TRBJ2-1, with TRBD1 identical over 8 bases. This CDR3 contains 11 residues. Germline loops: CDR1 DFQATT, CDR2 SNEGSKA (reference sequence). This CDR3 is CSATDRGGILF. The CDR3 DNA reads as TGCAGTGCCACTGACAGGGGTGGTATCCTCTTC.

The chain recombines TRBV21-1 with TRBJ1-2; TRBD1, as called in the table, went unchecked against the DNA. TRBV21-1 is a listed pseudogene. The CDR3 covers 14 residues. Here the CDR3 reads CASVPTTPYYGYTF. The CDR3 DNA follows: TGTGCCAGCGTCCCTACGACACCCTACTATGGCTACACCTTC.

V and J are TRBV7-9 and TRBJ1-6; D is uncertain. Trimming took off 0 bases at V and 2 bases at J, with 14 bases between the two ends. CDR3 length: 18 amino acids. Germline V gives CDR1 SEHNR, CDR2 FQNEAQ (reference sequence). The CDR3 is CASSLARRGSTYNSPLHF. The CDR3 DNA reads as TGTGCCAGCAGCTTAGCGCGGCGAGGGTCCACCTATAATTCACCCCTCCACTTT.

V gene TRBV19 combines with J gene TRBJ2-1, with D perhaps matching TRBD1 (6 bases). Germline V gene sequence: CDR1 LNHDA, CDR2 SQIVND (reference sequence). V shed 6 bases and J shed 0 bases, with 6 bases lying between them. The length of the CDR3 is 13 residues. For the CDR3, the DNA is TGTGCCAGTAGCAGGGGCTCCTACAATGAGCAGTTCTTC. Translating it yields CASSRGSYNEQFF.

The gene calls are TRBV5-6 and TRBJ2-1; tentatively, D is TRBD1 (5 bases). V was cut by 2 bases and J by 5 bases, with 8 bases left in between. The CDR3 spans 13 residues. Germline loops: CDR1 SGHDT, CDR2 YYEEEE. In DNA form, the CDR3 reads TGTGCCAGCAGCTTTCAGGGAAACAATGAGCAGTTCTTC. It yields the protein CASSFQGNNEQFF.

The chain employs TRBV2 and TRBJ2-3; 7 positions agree with TRBD1. V was pared by 6 bases and J by 2 bases, with 5 bases of the junction left unmatched. This CDR3 spans 14 amino acids. Germline V gene lookup returns CDR1 SNHLY and CDR2 FYNNEI. CDR3 DNA: TGTGCCAGCAGACAGGGGACCTTCACAGATACGCAGTATTTT. This codes for CASRQGTFTDTQYF.

The chain joins TRBV2 to TRBJ2-3, with 7 bases identical to TRBD1. CDR3 length: 13 amino acids. Germline values: CDR1 SNHLY, CDR2 FYNNEI. Losses at the gene ends were 5 bases for V and 3 bases for J; bases not matched to a gene: 2. The CDR3, as DNA: TGTGCCAGCAGTCAGGGACAGACAGATACGCAGTATTTT. Translated: CASSQGQTDTQYF. Looking up the rest from reference TRBV2 and TRBJ2-3 gives the full variable domain: EPEVTQTPSHQVTQMGQEVILRCVPISNHLYFYWYRQILGQKVEFLVSFYNNEISEKSEIFDDQFSVERPDGSNFTLKIRSTKLEDSAMYFCASSQGQTDTQYFGPGTRLTVL.

CDR3 bases: TGTGCCAGTAGCCGGACAGGGAGAAATACTGAAGCTTTCTTT. It specifies CASSRTGRNTEAFF. V usage is TRBV19 and J usage is TRBJ1-1, with 8 bases fitting TRBD1. CDR3 size: 14 residues. CDR1 LNHDA and CDR2 SQIVND come from the germline V gene (reference sequence). With 6 bases clipped from V and 5 bases from J, the junction kept 8 bases outside the gene matches.

This clone was observed a few times. The chain combines TRBV6-5 with TRBJ1-2; 8 bases line up with TRBD1. Trimming removed 6 bases from V and 6 bases from J; junction bases left unmatched: 6. This CDR3 is 13 amino acids long. Germline values: CDR1 MNHEY, CDR2 SVGAGI. Here the CDR3 reads CASSDGTGNGYTF. For the CDR3, the DNA is TGTGCCAGCAGCGACGGGACAGGCAATGGCTACACCTTC.